The clone carrying this T cell receptor (beta chain) came up a few times. Its specificity is not known. Researchers took RNA transcripts and amplified TCR beta CDR3 regions from them. First-round RT-PCR with HTBI primers preceded a second-round multiplex PCR. A single record per CDR3 protein comes from TCRdb applying MiXCR to the multiplex PCR reads. This repertoire shows around 670,000 distinct CDR3 sequences, 40% found once; its top ten account for 44%. This entry comes from a study of Graves' ophthalmopathy and Graves' hyperthyroidism. Whole-study results and caveats: Most clonotypes expanded in thyroid above 0.001 frequency were present in blood too.

CDR1 SGHAT and CDR2 FQNNGV come from the germline V gene. This CDR3 contains 14 residues. V was clipped by 5 bases and J by 7 bases; unmatched bases: 8. Moderate-to-severe activity, CAS ≥3, NOSPECS ≥4 and duration under 3 months were recorded for donors with ophthalmopathy. The chain recombines TRBV11-2 with TRBJ1-1; 9 positions agree with TRBD1. The TCR comes from an adult man with Graves' ophthalmopathy. Sequenced material: peripheral blood. The DNA for the CDR3 is TGTGCCAGCAGCCCAGCGGGACAGGGCTTTGAAGCTTTCTTT. Translating gives CASSPAGQGFEAFF.